The clone carrying this T cell receptor (beta chain) was seen ten or more times. Its antigen remains unidentified. This sample stems from a study of blood T cells in healthy people across ages. Findings of the study overall: What prevented conclusive comparison of naive and antigen-experienced cells was that PBMCs were unsorted.

V was clipped by 4 bases and J by 2 bases, with 9 bases between them. The CDR3 spans 15 residues. The germline V gene has CDR1 LGHDT and CDR2 YNNKEL (reference sequence). Sample-barcoded 5' priming and a J-beta primer mix drove a second PCR of roughly 6 to 12 cycles. One entry per CDR3 protein, called by TCRdb with MiXCR from the 5' RACE reads. The sample lists hundreds of thousands of distinct CDR3 sequences; roughly 21% were seen once. The V and J genes are TRBV3-1 and TRBJ2-6; D unresolved. Material for sequencing was blood. This TCR derives from a man in his 70s in good health. The DNA of the CDR3 is TGTGCCAGCAGCCCTGTTGGCACTGGGGCCAACGTCCTGACTTTC. Amino acid sequence: CASSPVGTGANVLTF.